The clone carrying this T cell receptor beta chain occurred many times. CDR1 is ENHRY, CDR2 SYGVKD, per germline. The junction had 5 bases not matched to a gene; V was cut back by 6 bases and J by 2 bases. The CDR3 is 16 residues long. Each molecule of TCR cDNA was tagged with one unique molecular identifier. One entry per CDR3 protein results from TCRdb running MiXCR on the 5' RACE reads. This table holds thousands of distinct CDR3 sequences, 4.5% to 6% found once. The entry originates in a study of spatial heterogeneity in lung cancer. Time point described: sample taken at primary tumor resection. Whole RNA was taken from tumor, nontumor lung or frozen PBMC; it was then sequenced unsorted. Donors were approximately 70 untreated early-stage non-small cell lung cancer patients.

V gene TRBV10-3 combines with J gene TRBJ2-3; 13 nucleotides align to TRBD2. This TCR came from a male donor with early-stage non-small cell lung cancer. The source was PBMCs, collected at surgery. The CDR3 is CAISGTSGASTDTQYF. CDR3 in DNA: TGTGCCATCAGCGGGACTAGCGGGGCCTCCACAGATACGCAGTATTTT.